One sample yielded the 5 T cell receptor beta chains listed below, sequenced in a study of T cells in Graves' hyperthyroidism and ophthalmopathy. TCR beta CDR3 regions were amplified from RNA. With the HTBI primer set, the TCR CDR3 went through a first round of RT-PCR. TCRdb independently ran MiXCR on the multiplex PCR reads; one entry per CDR3 protein. Among tens of thousands of distinct CDR3 sequences, roughly half were seen once, and the ten largest hold 34%. The sequenced material came from peripheral blood or thyroid tissue (not recorded which). The receptors were sampled from a man between 18 and 35 years old with Graves' hyperthyroidism.

This chain uses TRBV7-9 with TRBJ1-2; D is uncertain. V lost 7 bases to trimming and J lost 3 bases, with 15 bases between them. Germline V gene lookup returns CDR1 SEHNR and CDR2 FQNEAQ (reference sequence). The CDR3 is 14 amino acids. This CDR3 reads CASIQEATDYGYTF. The CDR3 region has the DNA TGTGCCAGCATTCAGGAAGCAACGGACTATGGCTACACCTTC.

This clonotype appeared many times. The rearrangement uses TRBV4-2 and TRBJ1-6; D possibly corresponds to TRBD1 (6 bases). V lost 5 bases and J 5 bases, leaving 13 bases between the germline ends. The CDR3 sequence is 15 residues long. Germline CDR1 LGHNA, CDR2 YNFKEQ. CDR3 in amino acids: CASSSSQGDNSPLHF. CDR3 sequence (DNA): TGTGCCAGCAGCTCATCACAGGGAGATAATTCACCCCTCCACTTT.

About this clonotype itself: No conserved phenylalanine or tryptophan ends this CDR3, so it is likely a read error. This chain connects TRBV6-4 to TRBJ2-7; 11 bases are a match to TRBD2. The J segment lost 0 bases and the V segment lost 1 base, leaving 2 bases of the junction unmatched. This CDR3 is 16 amino acids long. The germline gives CDR1 MRHNA, CDR2 SNTAGT. This chain's CDR3 is CASSDFGTSGSYEQYL. In DNA, the CDR3 is TGTGCCAGCAGTGACTTCGGGACTAGCGGCTCCTACGAGCAGTACCTC.

This clonotype was counted many times. The V and J genes are TRBV5-1 and TRBJ2-5; D might be TRBD1 (6 bases). V dropped 8 bases and J dropped 3 bases, with 17 bases sitting between them. Germline-derived CDR1 and CDR2 are SGHRS and YFSETQ. The CDR3 sequence is 14 residues long. For the CDR3, the DNA is TGCGCCAGAAGTACCGGGACACCTAAAGAGACCCAGTACTTC. It yields the protein CARSTGTPKETQYF.

This clonotype was counted at least ten times. The chain joins TRBV29-1 to TRBJ2-3; TRBD1 matches 9 bases. V shed 7 bases and J 3 bases; nucleotides not matched to a gene: 2. Germline loops: CDR1 SQVTM, CDR2 ANQGSEA. This CDR3 has 12 residues. CDR3 loop: CSGGTGTDTQYF. Written as DNA, the CDR3 is TGCAGCGGGGGGACAGGGACAGATACGCAGTATTTT.